The text below deals with one T cell receptor (beta chain). Treatment given: around 19 received Ad26.COV2.S at low or high dose, single or two shots; about five received placebo; per-sample allocation not given. Following the first vaccine or placebo injection, samples were taken on day 63. This sample stems from a study of Ad26.COV2.S vaccination and SARS-CoV-2 variants. Background on the study: The vaccine Ad26.COV2.S was put into the muscle once, or twice with 56 days between.

The length of the CDR3 is 14 residues. Germline CDR1 reads SGHDN; CDR2 reads FVKESK. Trimming took 6 bases from V and 1 from J, leaving 10 bases between them. Sequenced by immunoSEQ multiplex PCR; TCRdb stores in-frame clones only, minus some. Among 300,000 to 400,000 clones, roughly 84% were seen once, and the ten largest hold 3.4%. J is TRBJ2-1 and V is TRBV14; D may be TRBD1 (8 bases). The receptor comes from a person aged 18-60 years who received the Ad26.COV2.S COVID-19 vaccine or a placebo. Sample: peripheral blood, taken in a trial of Ad26.COV2.S vaccine versus placebo. CDR3 coding DNA: TGTGCCAGCAGACAGGGGGGGTCCTACAATGAGCAGTTCTTC. The encoded protein is CASRQGGSYNEQFF.